Sequencing of this TCR beta chain was carried out in a study of blood T cell repertoires in COVID-19 (dated by TCRdb to about 2020). About the study as a whole: Samples covering the acute and convalescent phases of COVID-19 were provided by collaborators in the United States, Italy and Spain. The prospective study material was composed of cDNA or gDNA derived from T cells, B-cell-depleted T cells, or PBMCs. The dataset comprised deeply sampled blood TCRbeta repertoires from subjects exposed to, actively infected with, or recovered from COVID-19. A freely available public database, intended as a resource for researchers studying the immune response to SARS-CoV-2, is where the repertoires were released. Samples came from the ongoing ImmuneRACE study (first 160 participants) plus 1,254 subjects from 6 global collaborators. A de-identified subject ID, COVID-19 status, age in years and sex were almost always included in the sample metadata. HLA class I and class II types, where available, came from metadata supplied by the sample provider rather than from assay-based typing.

Overall study results and their limits: The amount of clinical and demographic metadata varied by source and participant and was provided uncurated.

The germline V and J ends show losses of 0 bases and 5 bases respectively, and no gene match explains 8 bases of the junction. Counted from cysteine to phenylalanine, this CDR3 has 17 amino acids. The DNA shown is the 51-base CDR3, in frame from base 1. Sequences LGHNA (CDR1) and YSLEER (CDR2) are obtained from the germline V gene. The immunoSEQ Assay, a bias-controlled multiplex PCR, was used to amplify TCRbeta CDR3 regions from genomic DNA. As for how the authors treated the data: Nucleated cell counts per sample were estimated from amplification of reference gene primers within the assay. Sequence reads were collapsed and filtered to measure the absolute abundance of every unique TCRbeta CDR3 rearrangement. For each sample, productive Simpson clonality was calculated as the square root of Simpson's diversity index across productive rearrangements. TCRdb limited this immuneACCESS table to in-frame rearrangements with V and J called. A share of clones is missing; checked studies link under half to unresolved V genes, and the rest is unexplained. V, J and clone size derive from that table, while D and trimming were established from the DNA sequence. This sample lists 130,000 to 150,000 clones; roughly four fifths were detected once. The ten largest make up nearly 15% of the sample.

Whole blood was collected in K2EDTA tubes by collaborating institutions according to the institutions' own protocols. For TCRbeta analysis, collaborators shipped samples in one of three forms: frozen whole blood, isolated PBMCs, or DNA extracted from either of those sample types. This clone was observed a few times. Its antigen has not been determined. The input lacks base qualities; no much larger clone sits a single base away. The chain uses TRBV4-3 and TRBJ1-4, with TRBD1 matching 8 junction bases. Sequenced input: peripheral blood. The receptor was derived from a human donor with acute or convalescent COVID-19. The donor label of this sample is uncertain. The DNA reads as follows: TGCGCCAGCAGCCAAGAGACAGGGCAGGGGGCGAATGAAAAACTGTTTTTT. This translates into CASSQETGQGANEKLFF.